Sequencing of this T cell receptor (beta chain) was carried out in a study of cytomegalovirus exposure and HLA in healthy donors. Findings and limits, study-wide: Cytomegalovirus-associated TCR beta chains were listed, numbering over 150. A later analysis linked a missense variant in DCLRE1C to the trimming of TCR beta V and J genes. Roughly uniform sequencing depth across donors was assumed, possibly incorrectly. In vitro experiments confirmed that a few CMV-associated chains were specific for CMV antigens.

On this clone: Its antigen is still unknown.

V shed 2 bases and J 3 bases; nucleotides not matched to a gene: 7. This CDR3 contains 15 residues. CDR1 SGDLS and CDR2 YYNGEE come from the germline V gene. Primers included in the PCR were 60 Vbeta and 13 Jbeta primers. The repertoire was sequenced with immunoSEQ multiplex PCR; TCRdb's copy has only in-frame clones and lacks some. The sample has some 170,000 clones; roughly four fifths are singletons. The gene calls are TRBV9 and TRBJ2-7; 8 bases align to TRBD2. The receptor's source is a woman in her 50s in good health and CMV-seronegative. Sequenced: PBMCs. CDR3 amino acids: CASSVGGREVYEQYF. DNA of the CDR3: TGTGCCAGCAGCGTGGGGGGGCGGGAGGTCTACGAGCAGTACTTC. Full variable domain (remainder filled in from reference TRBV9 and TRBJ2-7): DSGVTQTPKHLITATGQRVTLRCSPRSGDLSVYWYQQSLDQGLQFLIQYYNGEERAKGNILERFSAQQFPDLHSELNLSSLELGDSALYFCASSVGGREVYEQYFGPGTRLTVT.